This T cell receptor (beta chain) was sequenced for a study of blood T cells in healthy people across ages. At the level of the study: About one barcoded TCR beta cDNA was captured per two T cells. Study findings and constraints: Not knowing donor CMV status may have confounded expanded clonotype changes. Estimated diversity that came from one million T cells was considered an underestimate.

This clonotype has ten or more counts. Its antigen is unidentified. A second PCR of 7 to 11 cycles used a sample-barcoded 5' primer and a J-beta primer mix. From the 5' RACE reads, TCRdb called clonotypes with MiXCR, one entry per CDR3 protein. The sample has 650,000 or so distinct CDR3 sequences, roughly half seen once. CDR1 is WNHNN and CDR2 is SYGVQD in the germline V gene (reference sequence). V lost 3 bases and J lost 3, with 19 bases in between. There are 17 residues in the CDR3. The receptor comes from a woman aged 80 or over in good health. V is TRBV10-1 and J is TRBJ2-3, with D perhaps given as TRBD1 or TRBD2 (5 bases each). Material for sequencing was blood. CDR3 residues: CASSDYGTPRKTDTQYF. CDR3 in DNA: TGCGCCAGCAGTGATTACGGGACCCCCCGAAAGACAGATACGCAGTATTTT.